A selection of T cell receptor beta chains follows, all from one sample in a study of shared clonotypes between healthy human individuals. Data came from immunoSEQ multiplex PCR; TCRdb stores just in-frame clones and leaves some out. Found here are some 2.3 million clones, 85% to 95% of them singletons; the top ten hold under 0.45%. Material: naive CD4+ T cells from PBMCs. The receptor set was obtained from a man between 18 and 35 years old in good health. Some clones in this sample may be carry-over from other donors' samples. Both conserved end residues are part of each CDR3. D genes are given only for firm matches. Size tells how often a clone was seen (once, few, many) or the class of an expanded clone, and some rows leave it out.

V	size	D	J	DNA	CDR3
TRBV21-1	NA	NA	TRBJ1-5	TGTGCCAGCAGTCATCAAGATGGGGTCGGCAATCAGCCCCAGCATTTT	CASSHQDGVGNQPQHF
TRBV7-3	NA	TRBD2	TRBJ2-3	TGTGCCAGCAGCTTAAGGGCTAGCGGGAGATCTCCCGCAGATACGCAGTATTTT	CASSLRASGRSPADTQYF
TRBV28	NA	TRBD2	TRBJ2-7	TGTGCCAGCAGTTTTGGACTAGCTCCTATCTACGAGCAGTACTTC	CASSFGLAPIYEQYF
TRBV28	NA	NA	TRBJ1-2	TGTGCCAGCAGAGCACAAACCAGGGGCTATAACTATGGCTACACCTTC	CASRAQTRGYNYGYTF
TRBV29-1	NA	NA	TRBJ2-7	TGCAGCGTGTCAAGGACGTACGAGCAGTACTTC	CSVSRTYEQYF
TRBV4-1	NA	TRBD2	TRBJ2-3	TGCGCCAGCAGCCAAGGCCGAGCGGGGAGCACAGATACGCAGTATTTT	CASSQGRAGSTDTQYF
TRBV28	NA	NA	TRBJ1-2	TGTGCCAGCAGCAGGGACTATGGCTACACCTTC	CASSRDYGYTF
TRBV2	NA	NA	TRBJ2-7	TGTGCCAGCAGAAACTACGAGCAGTACTTC	CASRNYEQYF
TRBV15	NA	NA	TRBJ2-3	TGTGCCACCAGCAGAGATCGGGAGATCCTGTATTTT	CATSRDREILYF
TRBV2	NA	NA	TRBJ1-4	TGTGCCAGCAGTAGGGACGGTATTAATGAAAAACTGTTTTTT	CASSRDGINEKLFF
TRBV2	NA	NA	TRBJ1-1	TGTGCCAGCAGCGGGGAGGGGGACACTGAAGCTTTCTTT	CASSGEGDTEAFF
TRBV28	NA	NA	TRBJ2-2	TGTGCCAGCAGTTTATACGGCGGGGAGCTGTTTTTT	CASSLYGGELFF
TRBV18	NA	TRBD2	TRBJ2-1	TGTGCCAGCTCACCACTCATTAGCGGGAACGTTGATGAGCAGTTCTTC	CASSPLISGNVDEQFF
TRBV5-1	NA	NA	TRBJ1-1	TGCGCCAGCTCGGTAGACCAACCCCGGGGGAACACTGAAGCTTTCTTT	CASSVDQPRGNTEAFF
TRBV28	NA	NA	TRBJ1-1	TGTGCCAGCGCAGGGCTCATGAACACTGAAGCTTTCTTT	CASAGLMNTEAFF
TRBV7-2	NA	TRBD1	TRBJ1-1	TGTGCCAGCAGCTACCTGGGACAGGCTCTCACTGAAGCTTTCTTT	CASSYLGQALTEAFF
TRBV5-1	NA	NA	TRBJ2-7	TGCGCCAGCAGCCTGCTTGCGGGGGCTTACGAGCAGTACTTC	CASSLLAGAYEQYF
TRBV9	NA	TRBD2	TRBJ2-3	TGTGCCAGCAGCGTTAGCGGGGGGGCAGATACGCAGTATTTT	CASSVSGGADTQYF
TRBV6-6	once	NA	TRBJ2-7	TGTGCCAGCGGACCGCAGGGGCCGTACGAGCAGTACTTC	CASGPQGPYEQYF
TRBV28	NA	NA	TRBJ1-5	TGTGCCAGCAGTTTGGGCGGCAGCAATCAGCCCCAGCATTTT	CASSLGGSNQPQHF
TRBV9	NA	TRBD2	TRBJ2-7	TGTGCCAGCAGCGTAGTACTAGCGGGAGGTGAGCAGTACTTC	CASSVVLAGGEQYF
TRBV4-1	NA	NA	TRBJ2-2	TGCGCCAGCAGCTTCGTTCTCGGGGAGCTGTTTTTT	CASSFVLGELFF
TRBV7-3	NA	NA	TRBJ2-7	TGTGCCAGCAGCCCTGAACAGGGTTCAACCTACGAGCAGTACTTC	CASSPEQGSTYEQYF
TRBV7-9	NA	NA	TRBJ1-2	TGTGCCAGCAGCTTAGTGACCGCTATGGGCTACACCTTC	CASSLVTAMGYTF
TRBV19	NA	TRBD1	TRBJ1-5	TGTGCCAGTTGCCGACAGGGGGCAGGGCAGCCCCAGCATTTT	CASCRQGAGQPQHF
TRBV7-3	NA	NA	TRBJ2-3	TGTGCCAGCAGCTCACAGGGTGGCGGGACAGATACGCAGTATTTT	CASSSQGGGTDTQYF
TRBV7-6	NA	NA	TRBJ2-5	TGTGCCAGCAGCTTAGACACACCAATGATGGGGGAGACCCAGTACTTC	CASSLDTPMMGETQYF
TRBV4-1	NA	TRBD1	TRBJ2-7	TGCGCCAGCAGCCAACGGACAGGGGAGATCTACGAGCAGTACTTC	CASSQRTGEIYEQYF
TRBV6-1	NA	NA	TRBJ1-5	TGTGCCAGCAGCCCTCTTGGGGAGGACCATCAGCCCCAGCATTTT	CASSPLGEDHQPQHF
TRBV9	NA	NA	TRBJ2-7	TGTGCCAGCAGCTCTCGCCCCGTCCCGGGCGAGCAGTACTTC	CASSSRPVPGEQYF
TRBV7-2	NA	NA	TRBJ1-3	TGTGCCAGCAGCGTAAAGTTGTACTCTGGAAACACCATATATTTT	CASSVKLYSGNTIYF
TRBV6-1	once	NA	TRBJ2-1	TGTGCCAGCAGTTCTGGCGGGACCTCCTACAATGAGCAGTTCTTC	CASSSGGTSYNEQFF
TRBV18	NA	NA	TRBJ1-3	TGTGCCAGCTCACCAGGCAACAGCTTCTCGTACACCATATATTTT	CASSPGNSFSYTIYF
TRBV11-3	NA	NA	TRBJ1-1	TGTGCCAGCAGCGCGGGACGGTGGGACACTGAAGCTTTCTTT	CASSAGRWDTEAFF
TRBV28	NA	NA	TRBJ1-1	TGTGCCAGCAGCATAACACCGCCTGAAGCTTTCTTT	CASSITPPEAFF
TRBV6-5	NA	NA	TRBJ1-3	TGTGCCAGCAGGCCAGCCACTGTATCTGGAAACACCATATATTTT	CASRPATVSGNTIYF
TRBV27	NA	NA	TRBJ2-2	TGTGCCAGCAGTTCCCCTCCCGGCCGGGTGGAGCTGTTTTTT	CASSSPPGRVELFF
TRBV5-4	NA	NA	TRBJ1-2	TGTGCCAGCAGCTTGGGCAGGGGCCTTAACTATGGCTACACCTTC	CASSLGRGLNYGYTF
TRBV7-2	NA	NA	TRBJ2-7	TGTGCCAGCAGCCTCCGGGACTTGAGCTCCTACGAGCAGTACTTC	CASSLRDLSSYEQYF
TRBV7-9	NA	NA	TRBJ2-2	TGTGCCAAGGGGCTAATACCGAACACCGGGGAGCTGTTTTTT	CAKGLIPNTGELFF
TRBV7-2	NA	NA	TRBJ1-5	TGTGCCAGCAGCTTAGGGGGGGGCGCCGGTCAGCCCCAGCATTTT	CASSLGGGAGQPQHF